These 5 T cell receptor beta chains share one sample of origin, sequenced in a study of human T cells and chemical hapten exposure. Time point in this sample: patch test 2, 6 weeks after DPC sensitization. Sample treatment: therapeutic diphenylcyclopropenone sensitization with weekly scalp DPC. TCRdb analysed the RACE reads with MiXCR anew, one entry per CDR3 protein. The sample has around 130,000 distinct CDR3 sequences, about 12% seen once. The sample here was whole blood, taken in connection with sensitization to the hapten diphenylcyclopropenone (DPC). These receptors were taken from a woman aged 45-65 years with alopecia areata. Some clones in this sample may be carry-over from other donors' samples.

The table lists this clonotype with a few counts. The gene calls are TRBV6-1 and TRBJ2-2; D call uncertain. Germline CDR1 is MNHNS and CDR2 is SASEGT. Trimming shortened V by 7 bases and J by 4 bases, and 10 bases separated the two germline ends. This CDR3 comprises 13 residues. The CDR3 DNA is TGTGCCAGCAATCAACAAGTCACCGGGGAGCTGTTTTTT. Translating gives CASNQQVTGELFF.

At least ten counts were recorded for this clonotype. The CDR3 sequence is CATSGVPNTEAFF. CDR3 DNA sequence: TGTGCCACCTCGGGGGTTCCGAACACTGAAGCTTTCTTT. The rearrangement links TRBV28 to TRBJ1-1, with TRBD1 as a possible D gene (5 bases). Between the trimmed V and J ends, which lost 10 bases and 1 base, there was a span of 13 bases. The CDR3 length is 13 residues. Germline CDR1 and CDR2: MDHEN and SYDVKM.

This clonotype was detected only a few times. V gene TRBV7-2 combines with J gene TRBJ2-7; 9 nucleotides agree with TRBD2. Germline assignment: CDR1 SGHTA and CDR2 FQGNSA. The CDR3 covers 15 residues. V was pared by 1 base and J by 1 base, with 2 bases of the junction left unmatched. CDR3 nucleotides: TGTGCCAGCAGCTTAGGAGCGGGAGGTTCCTACGAGCAGTACTTC. Protein sequence: CASSLGAGGSYEQYF. Looking up the rest from reference TRBV7-2 and TRBJ2-7 gives the full variable domain: GAGVSQSPSNKVTEKGKDVELRCDPISGHTALYWYRQSLGQGLEFLIYFQGNSAPDKSGLPSDRFSAERTGGSVSTLTIQRTQQEDSAVYLCASSLGAGGSYEQYFGPGTRLTVT.

In DNA, the CDR3 is TGTGCCAGCAGGGAAGGGCACGGGGAGCTGTTTTTT. As protein: CASREGHGELFF. The chain joins TRBV28 to TRBJ2-2; no clear D. The length of the CDR3 is 12 residues. Germline V gives CDR1 MDHEN, CDR2 SYDVKM. Trimming removed 6 bases at V and 7 bases at J, with 9 bases between.

This clonotype has a count of ten or more. This rearrangement joins TRBV14 to TRBJ2-1; D gene uncertain. Germline lookup yields CDR1 SGHDN and CDR2 FVKESK. Trimming shortened V by 4 bases and J by 9 bases, and 13 bases separated the two germline ends. The CDR3 covers 13 residues. This CDR3 reads CASSRYQTGEQFF. The CDR3 nucleotides are TGTGCCAGCAGCCGATACCAGACGGGTGAGCAGTTCTTC.